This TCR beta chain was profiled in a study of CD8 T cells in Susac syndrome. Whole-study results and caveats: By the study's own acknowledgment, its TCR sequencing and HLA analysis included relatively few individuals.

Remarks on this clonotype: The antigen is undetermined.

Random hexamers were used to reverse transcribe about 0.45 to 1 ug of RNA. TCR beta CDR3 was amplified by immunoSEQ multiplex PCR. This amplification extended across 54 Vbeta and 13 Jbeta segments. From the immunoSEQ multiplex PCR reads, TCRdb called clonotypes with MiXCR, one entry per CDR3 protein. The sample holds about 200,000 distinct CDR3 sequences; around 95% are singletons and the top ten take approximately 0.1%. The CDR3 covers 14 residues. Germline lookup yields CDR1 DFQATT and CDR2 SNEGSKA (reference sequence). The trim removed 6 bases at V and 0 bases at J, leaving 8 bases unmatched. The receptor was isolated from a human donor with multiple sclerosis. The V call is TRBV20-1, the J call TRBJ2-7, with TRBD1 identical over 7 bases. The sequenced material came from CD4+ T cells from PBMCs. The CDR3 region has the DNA TGCAGTGCCAGACAGGGTATTTCCTCCTACGAGCAGTACTTC. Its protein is CSARQGISSYEQYF.